The rows below give T cell receptor beta chains drawn from one sample of a study of Graves' ophthalmopathy and Graves' hyperthyroidism. TCRdb redid the calling of the multiplex PCR reads with MiXCR, one entry per CDR3 protein. Altogether about half a million distinct CDR3 sequences are present, around 15% being singletons, with the ten largest covering roughly 10%. What was sequenced was blood. These receptors were collected from a woman aged 30 to 39 with Graves' ophthalmopathy. Both conserved end residues are part of each CDR3. The order of the fields is V gene, CDR3 length, D gene, J gene, clone size, CDR3 DNA, CDR3 protein. D genes are given only for firm matches. Some rows mark clone size as missing; the rest say once, few, many or name a class of expanded clone.

V gene: TRBV5-1
CDR3 length: 15
D gene: -
J gene: TRBJ1-1
clone size: once
CDR3 DNA: TGCGCCAGCAGCTTCGGAAGGATCCCGAACACTGATGCTTTCTTT
CDR3 protein: CASSFGRIPNTDAFF

V gene: TRBV12-3/TRBV12-4
CDR3 length: 19
D gene: TRBD2
J gene: TRBJ2-7
clone size: many
CDR3 DNA: TGTGCCAGCAGTTTAGCGCTAGCGGGGGGGCCAAGAGTCCCCCACGAGCAGTACTTC
CDR3 protein: CASSLALAGGPRVPHEQYF

V gene: TRBV28
CDR3 length: 14
D gene: -
J gene: TRBJ2-7
clone size: many
CDR3 DNA: TGTGCCAGCACCTCCGTCGCCCGTGCCTACGAGCAGTACTTC
CDR3 protein: CASTSVARAYEQYF

V gene: TRBV7-2
CDR3 length: 14
D gene: -
J gene: TRBJ1-6
clone size: -
CDR3 DNA: TGTGCCAGCCGAAAGGGCAGGGCAGATTCACCCCTCCACTTT
CDR3 protein: CASRKGRADSPLHF

V gene: TRBV11-2
CDR3 length: 15
D gene: TRBD1
J gene: TRBJ1-6
clone size: many
CDR3 DNA: TGTGCCAGCAGCTTAGTCGGACAGGGGGCTTCACCCCTCCACTTT
CDR3 protein: CASSLVGQGASPLHF

V gene: TRBV11-2
CDR3 length: 15
D gene: -
J gene: TRBJ2-7
clone size: -
CDR3 DNA: TGTGCCAGCAGGCCCGCGGGACGGAGCTCCTACGAGCAGTACTTC
CDR3 protein: CASRPAGRSSYEQYF

V gene: TRBV10-1
CDR3 length: 15
D gene: -
J gene: TRBJ2-7
clone size: many
CDR3 DNA: TGCGCCAGCACCTCTTTCCGGACAGCCCCCCACGAGCAGTACTTC
CDR3 protein: CASTSFRTAPHEQYF

V gene: TRBV6-2/TRBV6-3
CDR3 length: 13
D gene: -
J gene: TRBJ2-7
clone size: many
CDR3 DNA: TGTGCCAGCAATTCCGGGGCTTTCTACGAGCAGTACTTC
CDR3 protein: CASNSGAFYEQYF

V gene: TRBV27
CDR3 length: 15
D gene: TRBD2
J gene: TRBJ2-7
clone size: -
CDR3 DNA: TGTGCCAGCAGTTTTGCGGGAGGGCCCTACAATGAGCAGTACTTC
CDR3 protein: CASSFAGGPYNEQYF

V gene: TRBV13
CDR3 length: 12
D gene: -
J gene: TRBJ2-7
clone size: many
CDR3 DNA: TGTGCCAGCACCTTCTTAGGCTACGAGCAGTACTTC
CDR3 protein: CASTFLGYEQYF

V gene: TRBV5-1
CDR3 length: 14
D gene: -
J gene: TRBJ2-7
clone size: many
CDR3 DNA: TGCGCCAGCAGCTTGGGACTCCGCTCCTACGAGCAGTACTTC
CDR3 protein: CASSLGLRSYEQYF

V gene: TRBV15
CDR3 length: 15
D gene: TRBD1
J gene: TRBJ2-7
clone size: -
CDR3 DNA: TGTGCCACCAGCAGAGCCCAGGGGGCTTTCTACGAGCAGTACTTC
CDR3 protein: CATSRAQGAFYEQYF

V gene: TRBV19
CDR3 length: 15
D gene: TRBD1
J gene: TRBJ2-2
clone size: many
CDR3 DNA: TGTGCCAGTAGCCATCGACAGGGGTACACCGGGGAGCTGTTTTTT
CDR3 protein: CASSHRQGYTGELFF

V gene: TRBV11-2
CDR3 length: 18
D gene: TRBD1
J gene: TRBJ1-1
clone size: few
CDR3 DNA: TGTGCCAGCAGCATCGTGTTTGAGGACAGGGCGGCTCACACTGAAGCTTTCTTT
CDR3 protein: CASSIVFEDRAAHTEAFF

V gene: TRBV7-2
CDR3 length: 13
D gene: -
J gene: TRBJ2-5
clone size: few
CDR3 DNA: TGTGCCAGCAGCCCCAAGAGCAAAGAGACCCAGTACTTC
CDR3 protein: CASSPKSKETQYF

V gene: TRBV7-2
CDR3 length: 14
D gene: -
J gene: TRBJ2-5
clone size: -
CDR3 DNA: TGTGCCAGCAGCGTTACCGGGACCCAAGAGACCCAGTACTTC
CDR3 protein: CASSVTGTQETQYF

V gene: TRBV12-3/TRBV12-4
CDR3 length: 13
D gene: -
J gene: TRBJ1-2
clone size: many
CDR3 DNA: TGTGCCAGCAGTCCCCTAGGGCGACCCGGCTACACCTTC
CDR3 protein: CASSPLGRPGYTF

V gene: TRBV20-1
CDR3 length: 14
D gene: -
J gene: TRBJ2-7
clone size: many
CDR3 DNA: TGCAGTGCTAGCGAGGACAGCCTAACCTACGAGCAGTACTTC
CDR3 protein: CSASEDSLTYEQYF

V gene: TRBV2
CDR3 length: 14
D gene: -
J gene: TRBJ1-5
clone size: many
CDR3 DNA: TGTGCCAGCAGAAAGGACGGAAGCAATCAGCCCCAGCATTTT
CDR3 protein: CASRKDGSNQPQHF

V gene: TRBV6-5
CDR3 length: 14
D gene: TRBD2
J gene: TRBJ2-7
clone size: many
CDR3 DNA: TGTGCCAGCAGTTACGTCCAGCGGGAGTTCGAGCAGTACTTC
CDR3 protein: CASSYVQREFEQYF

V gene: TRBV28
CDR3 length: 15
D gene: -
J gene: TRBJ2-6
clone size: -
CDR3 DNA: TGTGCCAGCAGTTTAACACGCTCTGGGGCCAACGTCCTGACTTTC
CDR3 protein: CASSLTRSGANVLTF

V gene: TRBV24-1
CDR3 length: 11
D gene: -
J gene: TRBJ2-7
clone size: -
CDR3 DNA: TGTGCCACCAGTGAATATGACGAGCAGTACTTC
CDR3 protein: CATSEYDEQYF

V gene: TRBV15
CDR3 length: 13
D gene: -
J gene: TRBJ1-2
clone size: many
CDR3 DNA: TGTGCCACCAGCCCCCGGGAAGGGTATGGCTACACCTTC
CDR3 protein: CATSPREGYGYTF

V gene: TRBV5-1
CDR3 length: 15
D gene: -
J gene: TRBJ1-2
clone size: many
CDR3 DNA: TGCGCCAGCAGTTTTACGGGACGGACCTTCTATGGCTACACCTTC
CDR3 protein: CASSFTGRTFYGYTF

V gene: TRBV29-1
CDR3 length: 12
D gene: -
J gene: TRBJ1-1
clone size: many
CDR3 DNA: TGCAGCACCGAAGGGGGTAACACTGAAGCTTTCTTT
CDR3 protein: CSTEGGNTEAFF

V gene: TRBV15
CDR3 length: 15
D gene: -
J gene: TRBJ1-6
clone size: many
CDR3 DNA: TGTGCCACCAGCAGAGGGGGCGTCGGGAATTCACCCCTCCACTTT
CDR3 protein: CATSRGGVGNSPLHF

V gene: TRBV19
CDR3 length: 14
D gene: -
J gene: TRBJ1-5
clone size: -
CDR3 DNA: TGTGCCAGTAGTTCCCCCCCCGGCAATCAGCCCCAGCATTTT
CDR3 protein: CASSSPPGNQPQHF

V gene: TRBV12-3/TRBV12-4
CDR3 length: 12
D gene: -
J gene: TRBJ1-5
clone size: many
CDR3 DNA: TGTGCCAGCAGTTTACTGGCTCAGCCCCAGCATTTT
CDR3 protein: CASSLLAQPQHF

V gene: TRBV24-1
CDR3 length: 11
D gene: TRBD1
J gene: TRBJ2-1
clone size: many
CDR3 DNA: TGTGCCACCAGTGACCGGGACAGAGGCTTCTTC
CDR3 protein: CATSDRDRGFF